This is a list of T cell receptor beta chains from one sample in a study of spatial heterogeneity in lung cancer. TCRdb independently ran MiXCR on the 5' RACE reads; one entry per CDR3 protein. The profile shows approximately 12,000 distinct CDR3 sequences, 6.2% of them singletons. Here the sequenced sample was normal lung tissue next to the tumor, taken at surgery. Receptors originate from a male donor with early-stage non-small cell lung cancer. The conserved cysteine and the conserved F or W are not part of the CDR3 here. A D gene is named only where the DNA matches it firmly.

V gene,D gene,J gene,CDR3 protein
TRBV5-1,TRBD2,TRBJ2-2,ASSPTSGMDTGELF
TRBV30,.,TRBJ2-3,AWTLNSVTDTQY
TRBV6-5,.,TRBJ2-1,ASTLGPSYNEQF
TRBV20-1,.,TRBJ1-1,SARSPGARTEAF
TRBV6-1,TRBD1,TRBJ1-1,ASSTGGTTAF
TRBV11-2,.,TRBJ2-1,ASSLNPVARINEQF
TRBV9,TRBD2,TRBJ2-2,ASSPRSGSGTGELF
TRBV11-2,.,TRBJ2-5,ASSWLGGAPQETQY
TRBV11-2,.,TRBJ1-1,ASRRRENTEAF
TRBV10-3,.,TRBJ2-5,AISESMTDPTSPRLGTQY
TRBV2,.,TRBJ2-3,ASSEPSGDTQY
TRBV20-1,TRBD1,TRBJ1-1,SARDPATGATEAF
TRBV7-2,.,TRBJ2-2,ASSLAATNTGELF
TRBV6-5,.,TRBJ1-2,ASSTGGIPYGYT
TRBV2,.,TRBJ2-2,ASLGATGELF